These 27 T cell receptor beta chains were sequenced from one sample in a study of cytomegalovirus exposure and HLA in healthy donors. PCR was performed using 60 Vbeta and 13 Jbeta primers. Repertoires were generated with immunoSEQ multiplex PCR, while TCRdb's copy carries only in-frame clones and drops some. The sample contains about 120,000 clones, 9.5% of which appear only once. Sequencing used PBMCs. These receptors came from a man under 40 in good health and CMV-seronegative.

This clone was counted a few times. The gene calls are TRBV30 and TRBJ2-1; 11 nucleotides align to TRBD2. Losses at the gene ends were 2 bases for V and 4 bases for J; bases not matched to a gene: 4. The CDR3 is 15 residues long. Germline V CDR1 and CDR2: GTSNPN, SVGIG (reference sequence). The CDR3 here is CAWSLTSGRYNEQFF. The DNA of the CDR3 is TGTGCCTGGAGTTTAACTAGCGGGAGATACAATGAGCAGTTCTTC.

This clone appeared a few times. The chain employs TRBV5-6 and TRBJ2-7, with D possibly matching TRBD1 (5 bases). Trimming cost V 4 bases and J 3 bases, with 14 bases left between them. Germline V gene lookup returns CDR1 SGHDT and CDR2 YYEEEE. The CDR3 covers 14 residues. As DNA, the CDR3 is TGTGCCAGCAGCCAGCTGATGGGGCGCTACGAGCAGTACTTC. Protein: CASSQLMGRYEQYF. Complete variable domain (other parts from reference TRBV5-6 and TRBJ2-7): DAGVTQSPTHLIKTRGQQVTLRCSPKSGHDTVSWYQQALGQGPQFIFQYYEEEERQRGNFPDRFSGHQFPNYSSELNVNALLLGDSALYLCASSQLMGRYEQYFGPGTRLTVT.

The chain uses TRBV28 and TRBJ1-1; 7 nucleotides match TRBD1. J gave up 2 bases and V 3 bases, and 6 bases lay outside the gene matches. Germline values: CDR1 MDHEN, CDR2 SYDVKM. This CDR3 comprises 15 residues. The DNA for the CDR3 is TGTGCCAGCAGTTTGCAGGGGACAGTTAACACTGAAGCTTTCTTT. The encoded protein is CASSLQGTVNTEAFF.

The gene calls are TRBV4-1 and TRBJ1-4; D is unclear. This CDR3 region has 14 residues. The germline V and J ends were trimmed by 5 bases and 8 bases, with 15 bases remaining between them. Looked up from germline, CDR1 is MGHRA and CDR2 is YSYEKL. CDR3 residues: CASSAPPGGEKLFF. The CDR3 bases are TGCGCCAGCAGCGCCCCACCGGGAGGGGAAAAACTGTTTTTT.

This chain links TRBV19 with TRBJ1-1; D unresolved. The V and J ends lost 0 bases and 6 bases respectively, with 8 bases between them. Germline V gene lookup returns CDR1 LNHDA and CDR2 SQIVND (reference sequence). This CDR3 is 13 amino acids long. The CDR3 region is CASSIEGGPEAFF. CDR3 nucleotide sequence: TGTGCCAGTAGTATAGAAGGAGGGCCTGAAGCTTTCTTT.

This chain joins TRBV6-5 and TRBJ1-5, with 7 bases fitting TRBD1. CDR1 is MNHEY and CDR2 is SVGAGI in the germline V gene. This CDR3 comprises 15 residues. V lost 0 bases, J lost 10 bases, and 9 bases stayed unmatched. The CDR3 bases are TGTGCCAGCAGTTACTCGAGTTCAGGGGGTACCCCCCAGCATTTT. Protein: CASSYSSSGGTPQHF.

This clone was counted ten times or more. This chain uses TRBV7-2 with TRBJ2-5; 11 bases are a match to TRBD1. The CDR3 is made up of 15 amino acids. Looked up from germline, CDR1 is SGHTA and CDR2 is FQGNSA. V dropped 3 bases and J dropped 7; count of bases not matched to a gene: 7. The CDR3 bases are TGTGCCAGCAGCTTCCAGGACAGGGGGCTTGTGACCCAGTACTTC. Translated: CASSFQDRGLVTQYF.

This clone was found a few times. This chain uses TRBV28 with TRBJ2-3, with 12 bases lining up with TRBD2. Germline V gives CDR1 MDHEN, CDR2 SYDVKM. This CDR3 contains 17 residues. The ends lost 7 bases at V and 2 bases at J; junction bases unmatched: 10. The CDR3 DNA follows: TGTGCCAGCAATCCGGGACTAGCGGGCGCGGCCACAGATACGCAGTATTTT. Translation: CASNPGLAGAATDTQYF.

The CDR3 protein is CASSVTGLNTEAFF. CDR3 coding DNA: TGTGCCAGCAGCGTAACAGGATTGAACACTGAAGCTTTCTTT. The chain recombines TRBV7-9 with TRBJ1-1, with D perhaps matching TRBD1 (5 bases). Germline assignment: CDR1 SEHNR and CDR2 FQNEAQ (reference sequence). The length of the CDR3 is 14 residues. V was clipped by 5 bases and J by 0 bases, with 10 bases between them.

The chain employs TRBV5-1 and TRBJ1-1; a possible D gene is TRBD1 (6 bases). The V end was cut by 4 bases, the J end by 10 bases, with 11 bases between. Germline V gene data show CDR1 as SGHRS and CDR2 as YFSETQ. The CDR3 runs 11 residues. The CDR3 region has the DNA TGCGCCAGCAGCATACAGGGAACAGCTTTCTTT. It specifies CASSIQGTAFF.

The J gene is TRBJ1-1, the V gene TRBV4-1; D remains unclear. CDR3 size: 13 residues. Germline assignment: CDR1 MGHRA and CDR2 YSYEKL. Trimming removed 3 bases from V and 0 bases from J, with 5 bases in between. Here the CDR3 DNA reads TGCGCCAGCAGCCACGACTTGAACACTGAAGCTTTCTTT. This codes for CASSHDLNTEAFF.

This chain uses TRBV19 with TRBJ1-1; no clear D. The V and J ends lost 9 bases and 5 bases respectively, with 13 bases between them. There are 12 residues in the CDR3. Germline V CDR1 and CDR2: LNHDA, SQIVND (reference sequence). The CDR3 bases are TGTGCCAGCCATTCTGGAGGAACTGAAGCTTTCTTT. Translated, it gives CASHSGGTEAFF.

This chain links TRBV5-5 with TRBJ2-1, with D possibly TRBD2 on 7 matching bases. V was clipped by 6 bases and J by 8 bases, with 18 bases between them. CDR3 length: 14 amino acids. Germline CDR1 reads SGHKS; CDR2 reads YYEKEE (reference sequence). CDR3 nucleotides: TGTGCCAGCACCCATGGGGGGGGCTGGGATGAGCAGTTCTTC. Encoded protein: CASTHGGGWDEQFF.

This clone was seen more than once but under ten times. The chain's CDR3 is CASSLALRTDQETQYF. The DNA of the CDR3 is TGCGCCAGCAGCTTGGCCCTTAGGACAGACCAAGAGACCCAGTACTTC. The rearrangement links TRBV5-1 to TRBJ2-5; D might be TRBD1 (6 bases). V dropped 0 bases and J dropped 0 bases, with 12 bases sitting between them. Germline assignment: CDR1 SGHRS and CDR2 YFSETQ. The CDR3 covers 16 residues.

J is TRBJ1-2 and V is TRBV19; 8 bases are a match to TRBD1. With V trimmed by 4 bases and J by 4 bases, 8 bases remained unmatched. Germline V gives CDR1 LNHDA, CDR2 SQIVND (reference sequence). CDR3 length: 15 amino acids. The chain's CDR3 is CASSNSRGQGYGYTF. CDR3 nucleotides: TGTGCCAGTAGTAATTCCAGGGGGCAGGGCTATGGCTACACCTTC.

This chain joins TRBV18 and TRBJ2-7; D not certain. This CDR3 spans 17 amino acids. Germline-derived CDR1 and CDR2 are KGHSH and LQKENI. The V and J ends lost 0 bases and 6 bases respectively, with 21 bases between them. The CDR3 reads CASSPPVGGELRGEQYF. The CDR3 bases are TGTGCCAGCTCACCACCGGTTGGTGGAGAATTACGAGGCGAGCAGTACTTC.

Only a few counts were recorded for this clone. The chain has TRBV6-4 and TRBJ2-3; 9 positions agree with TRBD2. Trimming took 3 bases from V and 4 from J; bases not matched to a gene: 8. This CDR3 comprises 16 residues. Germline V gives CDR1 MRHNA, CDR2 SNTAGT. The CDR3 coding sequence is TGTGCCAGCAGTGAGGGTAGCGGGAGATTAGCAGATACGCAGTATTTT. This encodes CASSEGSGRLADTQYF.

This clone was picked up a small number of times. V usage is TRBV7-2 and J usage is TRBJ2-1; TRBD2 might be the D (6 bases). CDR3 length equals 16 residues. The V gene's germline CDR1 is SGHTA and CDR2 FQGNSA. The V end was cut by 6 bases, the J end by 2 bases, with 17 bases between. CDR3 sequence reads: CASSLRAGITYNEQFF. The CDR3 nucleotides are TGTGCCAGCAGTTTACGAGCGGGCATCACCTACAATGAGCAGTTCTTC.

This clone was found a few times. CDR3 coding DNA: TGCGCCAGCAGTACGGGACTAGCGGGAGCTAATGAGCAGTTCTTC. Residues: CASSTGLAGANEQFF. This chain links TRBV10-1 with TRBJ2-1, with TRBD2 matching over 14 bases. This CDR3 comprises 15 residues. Germline CDR1 WNHNN, CDR2 SYGVQD (reference sequence). Trimming took 5 bases from V and 7 from J; bases not matched to a gene: 4.

This clone was counted a few times. This chain joins TRBV7-2 and TRBJ2-3; D gene ambiguous. The CDR3 length is 13 residues. CDR1 is SGHTA, CDR2 FQGNSA, per germline. V dropped 2 bases and J dropped 4 bases, with 7 bases sitting between them. DNA for the CDR3: TGTGCCAGCAGCTTAAACTATCCAGATACGCAGTATTTT. This codes for CASSLNYPDTQYF.

This chain joins TRBV4-1 and TRBJ2-7, with D hard to call. Germline-derived CDR1 and CDR2 are MGHRA and YSYEKL. The ends were cut back, 2 bases at V and 2 bases at J, with 13 bases in the middle. This CDR3 has 15 amino acids. CDR3 sequence reads: CASSQLVSLTYEQYF. Written as DNA, the CDR3 is TGCGCCAGCAGCCAACTCGTCAGTTTAACCTACGAGCAGTACTTC.

This clone was found a few times. This chain connects TRBV6-5 to TRBJ1-4; no clear D. Trimming took off 9 bases at V and 0 bases at J, with 14 bases between the two ends. This CDR3 contains 15 residues. The germline gives CDR1 MNHEY, CDR2 SVGAGI. CDR3 amino acids: CASHPFGSTNEKLFF. The DNA for the CDR3 is TGTGCCAGTCACCCTTTCGGGTCAACTAATGAAAAACTGTTTTTT.

This clone turned up a few times. V is TRBV27 and J is TRBJ1-3; D call uncertain. The CDR3 runs to 15 residues. The germline V gene encodes CDR1 MNHEY and CDR2 SMNVEV (reference sequence). Between the trimmed V and J ends, which lost 7 bases and 0 bases, there was a span of 13 bases. The CDR3 bases are TGTGCCAGCATAGGAGGGCCCCCCTCTGGAAACACCATATATTTT. Its protein product is CASIGGPPSGNTIYF.

This chain connects TRBV6-1 to TRBJ2-4, with unresolved D. The V end was cut by 2 bases, the J end by 7 bases, with 12 bases between. Germline CDR1 and CDR2: MNHNS and SASEGT. The CDR3 length is 14 residues. This CDR3 reads CASSEWPVKNIQYF. The CDR3 DNA sequence: TGTGCCAGCAGTGAATGGCCCGTGAAGAACATTCAGTACTTC.

This clone was observed a handful of times. V usage is TRBV5-4 and J usage is TRBJ2-3, with 7 bases identical to TRBD2. The V segment lost 0 bases and the J segment 0 bases; nucleotides outside the gene matches: 4. The germline V gene encodes CDR1 SGHNT and CDR2 YYREEE (reference sequence). CDR3 length equals 16 residues. CDR3 residues: CASSLASSGSTDTQYF. The DNA for the CDR3 is TGTGCCAGCAGCTTGGCGAGTAGCGGGAGCACAGATACGCAGTATTTT.

This clone was seen a handful of times. The chain recombines TRBV9 with TRBJ1-5; the D gene is possibly TRBD1 (6 bases). The CDR3 spans 15 residues. The germline V and J ends were trimmed by 0 bases and 8 bases, with 15 bases remaining between them. Per the germline V gene, CDR1 is SGDLS and CDR2 is YYNGEE. CDR3 loop: CASSVAGAYYEPQHF. CDR3 bases: TGTGCCAGCAGCGTAGCAGGGGCGTATTATGAGCCCCAGCATTTT.

Only a few counts were recorded for this clone. The chain couples TRBV28 to TRBJ1-1, with D unresolved. Germline V CDR1 and CDR2: MDHEN, SYDVKM. The CDR3 has 13 residues. Trimming removed 2 bases from V and 8 bases from J, with 12 bases in between. The CDR3 reads CASSLVAVREAFF. CDR3 nucleotide sequence: TGTGCCAGCAGTTTAGTAGCCGTGAGGGAAGCTTTCTTT. The entire variable domain, with the rest obtained from reference TRBV28 and TRBJ1-1, is as follows: DVKVTQSSRYLVKRTGEKVFLECVQDMDHENMFWYRQDPGLGLRLIYFSYDVKMKEKGDIPEGYSVSREKKERFSLILESASTNQTSMYLCASSLVAVREAFFGQGTRLTVV.